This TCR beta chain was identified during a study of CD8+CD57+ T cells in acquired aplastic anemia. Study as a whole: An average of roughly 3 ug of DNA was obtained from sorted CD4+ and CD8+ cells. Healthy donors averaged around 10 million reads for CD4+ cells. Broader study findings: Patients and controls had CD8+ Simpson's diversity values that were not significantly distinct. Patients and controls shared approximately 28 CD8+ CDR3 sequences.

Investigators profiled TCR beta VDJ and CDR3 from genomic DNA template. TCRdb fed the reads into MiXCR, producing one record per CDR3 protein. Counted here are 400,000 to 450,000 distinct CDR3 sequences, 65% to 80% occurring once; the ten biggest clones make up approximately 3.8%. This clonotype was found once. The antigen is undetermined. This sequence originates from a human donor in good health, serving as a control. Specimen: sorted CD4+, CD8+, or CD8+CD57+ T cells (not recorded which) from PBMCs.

CDR3 DNA sequence: TGTGCCAGCAGTTCCCGATGGGCTAGCTCCTACGAGCAGTACTTC. This codes for CASSSRWASSYEQYF. The genes are TRBV9 and TRBJ2-7; D call uncertain. Trimming took off 5 bases at V and 0 bases at J, with 15 bases between the two ends. Germline values: CDR1 SGDLS, CDR2 YYNGEE. The CDR3 contains 15 residues. The variable domain in full, with the rest retrieved from reference TRBV9 and TRBJ2-7, is DSGVTQTPKHLITATGQRVTLRCSPRSGDLSVYWYQQSLDQGLQFLIQYYNGEERAKGNILERFSAQQFPDLHSELNLSSLELGDSALYFCASSSRWASSYEQYFGPGTRLTVT.